This T cell receptor beta chain emerged from a study of OX40 agonist ivuxolimab in advanced cancers. Study-level information: Ivuxolimab, an agonistic anti-OX40 (CD134) antibody, was given to patients.

Assay: immunoSEQ multiplex PCR; the TCRdb copy retains only in-frame clones and omits some. The table includes over 150,000 clones, roughly 94% detected once. Overall study results and limits: Among some nonresponders, normalized T-cell clonal expansion was also low. There were, on average, more expanded clones in CD8+ T cells than in CD4+.

Notes on this clone: The antigen is not known.

The V gene's germline CDR1 is SGHNT and CDR2 YYREEE (reference sequence). This CDR3 is 12 amino acids long. Trimming stripped 3 bases from V and 7 bases from J, with 5 bases between. Source: CD4+ or CD8+ T cells sorted from blood, taken in a trial of the OX40 agonist ivuxolimab. The chain carries TRBV5-4 and TRBJ1-6; D remains unclear. This TCR came from an adult with an advanced solid tumor such as melanoma, head and neck, liver or kidney cancer. CDR3 amino acids: CASSSTNSPLHF. The CDR3 nucleotides read TGTGCCAGCAGCTCCACAAATTCACCCCTCCACTTT. Drawing the rest from reference TRBV5-4 and TRBJ1-6, the complete variable domain is ETGVTQSPTHLIKTRGQQVTLRCSSQSGHNTVSWYQQALGQGPQFIFQYYREEENGRGNFPPRFSGLQFPNYSSELNVNALELDDSALYLCASSSTNSPLHFGNGTRLTVT.